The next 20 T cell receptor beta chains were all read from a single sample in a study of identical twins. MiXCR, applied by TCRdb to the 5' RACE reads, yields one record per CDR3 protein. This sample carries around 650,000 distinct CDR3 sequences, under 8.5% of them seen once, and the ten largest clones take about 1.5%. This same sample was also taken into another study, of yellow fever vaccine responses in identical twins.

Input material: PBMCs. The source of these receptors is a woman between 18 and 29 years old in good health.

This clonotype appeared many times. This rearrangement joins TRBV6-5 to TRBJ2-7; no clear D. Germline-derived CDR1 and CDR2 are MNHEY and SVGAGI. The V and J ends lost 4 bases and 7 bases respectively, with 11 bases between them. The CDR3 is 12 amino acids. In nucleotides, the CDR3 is TGTGCCAGCAGTTCTACTTCTTTTGAGCAGTACTTC. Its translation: CASSSTSFEQYF.

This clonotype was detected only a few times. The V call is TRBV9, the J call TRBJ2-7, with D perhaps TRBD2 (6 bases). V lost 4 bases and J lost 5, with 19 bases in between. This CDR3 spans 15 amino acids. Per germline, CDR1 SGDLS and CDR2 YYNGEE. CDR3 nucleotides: TGTGCCAGCAGCCAGCCTGGGGACGGGACTGACGAGCAGTACTTC. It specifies CASSQPGDGTDEQYF.

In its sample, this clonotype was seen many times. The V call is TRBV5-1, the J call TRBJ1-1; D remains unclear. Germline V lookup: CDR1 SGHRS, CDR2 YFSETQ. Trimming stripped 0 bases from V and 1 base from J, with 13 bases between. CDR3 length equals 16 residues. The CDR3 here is CASSLGVAQPNTEAFF. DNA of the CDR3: TGCGCCAGCAGCTTGGGAGTCGCGCAGCCGAACACTGAAGCTTTCTTT.

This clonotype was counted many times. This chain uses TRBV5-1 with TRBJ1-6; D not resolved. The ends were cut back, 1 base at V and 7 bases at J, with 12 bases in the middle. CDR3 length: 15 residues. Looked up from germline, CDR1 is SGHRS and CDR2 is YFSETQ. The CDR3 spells CASSLRGKENSPLHF. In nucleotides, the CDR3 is TGCGCCAGCAGCTTGCGAGGGAAGGAGAATTCACCCCTCCACTTT.

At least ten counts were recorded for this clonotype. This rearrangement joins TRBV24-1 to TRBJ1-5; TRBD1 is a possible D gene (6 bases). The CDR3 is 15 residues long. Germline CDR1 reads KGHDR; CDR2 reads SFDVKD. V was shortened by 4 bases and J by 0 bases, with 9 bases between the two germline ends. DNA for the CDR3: TGTGCCACCAGTGACCGGACAGTTAGCAATCAGCCCCAGCATTTT. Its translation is CATSDRTVSNQPQHF.

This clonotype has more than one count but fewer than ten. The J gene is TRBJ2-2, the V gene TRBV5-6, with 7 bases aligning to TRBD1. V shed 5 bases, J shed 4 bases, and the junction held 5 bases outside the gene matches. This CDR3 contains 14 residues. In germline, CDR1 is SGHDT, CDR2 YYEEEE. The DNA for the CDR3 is TGTGCCAGCAGTGACAGGGACGGCACCGGGGAGCTGTTTTTT. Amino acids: CASSDRDGTGELFF. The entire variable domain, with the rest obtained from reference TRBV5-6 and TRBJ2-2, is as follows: DAGVTQSPTHLIKTRGQQVTLRCSPKSGHDTVSWYQQALGQGPQFIFQYYEEEERQRGNFPDRFSGHQFPNYSSELNVNALLLGDSALYLCASSDRDGTGELFFGEGSRLTVL.

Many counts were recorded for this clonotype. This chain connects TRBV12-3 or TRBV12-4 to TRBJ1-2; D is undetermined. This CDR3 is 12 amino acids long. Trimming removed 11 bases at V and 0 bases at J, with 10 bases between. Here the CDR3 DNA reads TGTGCCGTGGGAGTAGCTAACTATGGCTACACCTTC. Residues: CAVGVANYGYTF.

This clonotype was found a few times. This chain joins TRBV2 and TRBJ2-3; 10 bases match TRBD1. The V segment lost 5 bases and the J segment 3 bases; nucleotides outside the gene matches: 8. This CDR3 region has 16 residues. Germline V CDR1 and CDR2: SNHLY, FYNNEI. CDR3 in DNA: TGTGCCAGCAGTAGTAAGACAGGGGGCGTTACAGATACGCAGTATTTT. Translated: CASSSKTGGVTDTQYF.

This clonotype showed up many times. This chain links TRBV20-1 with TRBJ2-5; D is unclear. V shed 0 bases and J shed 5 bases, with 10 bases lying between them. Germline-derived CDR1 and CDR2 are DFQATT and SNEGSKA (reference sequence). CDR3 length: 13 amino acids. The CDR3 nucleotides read TGCAGTGCTAGAGAGTTTGCCGGGGAGACCCAGTACTTC. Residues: CSAREFAGETQYF.

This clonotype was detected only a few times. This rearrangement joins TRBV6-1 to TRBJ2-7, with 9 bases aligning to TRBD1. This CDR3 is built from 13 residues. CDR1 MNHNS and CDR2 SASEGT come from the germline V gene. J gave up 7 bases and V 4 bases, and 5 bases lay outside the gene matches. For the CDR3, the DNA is TGTGCCAGCAGTGCCGGGACAGGGCGTGAGCAGTACTTC. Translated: CASSAGTGREQYF.

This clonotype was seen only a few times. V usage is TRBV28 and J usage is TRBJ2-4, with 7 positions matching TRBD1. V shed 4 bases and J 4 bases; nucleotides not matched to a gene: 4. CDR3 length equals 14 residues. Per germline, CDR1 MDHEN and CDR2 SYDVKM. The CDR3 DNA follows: TGTGCCAGCAGTTACCAGACAGGGAAAAACATTCAGTACTTC. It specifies CASSYQTGKNIQYF.

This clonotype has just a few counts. The CDR3 is CSVDRQSPYNEQFF. The CDR3 region has the DNA TGCAGCGTCGACAGACAGAGCCCCTACAATGAGCAGTTCTTC. The chain employs TRBV29-1 and TRBJ2-1, with a weak D call TRBD1 (5 bases). Trimming took off 6 bases at V and 2 bases at J, with 14 bases between the two ends. CDR1 and CDR2 (germline): SQVTM, ANQGSEA. The CDR3 sequence is 14 residues long.

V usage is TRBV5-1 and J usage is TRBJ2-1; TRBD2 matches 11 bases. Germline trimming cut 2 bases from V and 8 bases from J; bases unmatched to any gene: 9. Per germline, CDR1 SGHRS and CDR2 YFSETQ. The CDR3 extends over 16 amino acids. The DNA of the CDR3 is TGCGCCAGCAGCTTACTGGGACTAGCGGTTGGGGATGAGCAGTTCTTC. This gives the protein CASSLLGLAVGDEQFF.

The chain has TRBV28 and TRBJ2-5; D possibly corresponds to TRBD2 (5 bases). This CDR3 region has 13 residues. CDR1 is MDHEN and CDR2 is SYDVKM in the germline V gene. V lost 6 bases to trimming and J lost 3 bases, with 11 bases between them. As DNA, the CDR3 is TGTGCCAGCAGCTCTCCCGGGAAAGAGACCCAGTACTTC. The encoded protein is CASSSPGKETQYF.

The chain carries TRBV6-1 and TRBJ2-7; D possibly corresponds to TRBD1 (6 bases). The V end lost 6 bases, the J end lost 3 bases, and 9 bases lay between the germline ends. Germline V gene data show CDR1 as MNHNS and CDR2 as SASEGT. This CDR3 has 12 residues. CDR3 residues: CASSVRGYEQYV. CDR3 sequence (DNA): TGTGCCAGCAGCGTCAGGGGCTACGAGCAGTACGTC.

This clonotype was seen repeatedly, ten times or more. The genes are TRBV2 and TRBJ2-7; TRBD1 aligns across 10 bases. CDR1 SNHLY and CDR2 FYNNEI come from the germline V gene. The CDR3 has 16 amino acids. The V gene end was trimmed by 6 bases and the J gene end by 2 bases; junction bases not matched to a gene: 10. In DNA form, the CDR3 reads TGTGCCAGCAGAGGACAGGGGGGAAGGGGGGCCTACGAGCAGTACTTC. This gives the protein CASRGQGGRGAYEQYF.

In nucleotides, the CDR3 is TGTGCCAGCAGCTTAGCGTCAGGGGACAGGGGGGATCAGCCCCAGCATTTT. Translating gives CASSLASGDRGDQPQHF. This chain joins TRBV7-6 and TRBJ1-5, with TRBD1 identical over 11 bases. V was pared by 0 bases and J by 5 bases, with 6 bases of the junction left unmatched. Germline V gene lookup returns CDR1 SGHVS and CDR2 FNYEAQ. This CDR3 is built from 17 residues.

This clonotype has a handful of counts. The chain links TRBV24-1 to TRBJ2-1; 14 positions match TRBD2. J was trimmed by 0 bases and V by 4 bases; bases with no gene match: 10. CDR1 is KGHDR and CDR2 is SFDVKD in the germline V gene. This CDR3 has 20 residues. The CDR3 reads CATSDPGLAGEGSSYNEQFF. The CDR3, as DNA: TGTGCCACCAGTGACCCGGGACTAGCGGGAGAAGGGAGCTCCTACAATGAGCAGTTCTTC.

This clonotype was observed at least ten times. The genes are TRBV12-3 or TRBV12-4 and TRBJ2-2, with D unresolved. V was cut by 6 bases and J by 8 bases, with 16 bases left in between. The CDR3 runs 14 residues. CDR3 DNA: TGTGCCAGCAGGGTAAACAGTTCTTTGGGGGAGCTGTTTTTT. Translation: CASRVNSSLGELFF.

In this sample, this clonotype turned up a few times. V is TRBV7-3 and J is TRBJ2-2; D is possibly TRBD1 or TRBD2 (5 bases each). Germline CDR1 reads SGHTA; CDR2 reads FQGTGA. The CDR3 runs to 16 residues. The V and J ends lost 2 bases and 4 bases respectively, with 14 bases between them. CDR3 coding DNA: TGTGCCAGCAGCTTAGGGCCGCGAGGGGTCACCGGGGAGCTGTTTTTT. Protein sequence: CASSLGPRGVTGELFF. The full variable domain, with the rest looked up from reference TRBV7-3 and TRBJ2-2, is GAGVSQTPSNKVTEKGKYVELRCDPISGHTALYWYRQSLGQGPEFLIYFQGTGAADDSGLPNDRFFAVRPEGSVSTLKIQRTERGDSAVYLCASSLGPRGVTGELFFGEGSRLTVL.